This entry lists 27 T cell receptor beta chains sequenced from one sample in a study of T-cell memory formation after mild COVID-19. TCRdb analysed the 5' RACE reads with MiXCR anew, one entry per CDR3 protein. The sample shows approximately 170,000 distinct CDR3 sequences, over 10% of them seen only once. Material: PBMCs or a T cell subset sorted from them (not recorded which). The receptors derive from a man between 18 and 29 years old who had mild COVID-19 (a few samples of this study predate the infection). Cell type and time point are not known.

This clonotype was seen more than once but under ten times. The chain employs TRBV7-9 and TRBJ2-7, with D possibly matching TRBD2 (5 bases). Germline V gene data show CDR1 as SEHNR and CDR2 as FQNEAQ (reference sequence). Trimming stripped 2 bases from V and 6 bases from J, with 11 bases between. The length of the CDR3 is 13 residues. The CDR3 DNA sequence: TGTGCCAGCAGCTTAATGGAGGATTCCGAGCAGTACTTC. Encoded protein: CASSLMEDSEQYF.

This clonotype was seen a handful of times. The V call is TRBV7-2, the J call TRBJ1-6; the D gene is possibly TRBD1 (6 bases). CDR3 size: 15 residues. The V end lost 0 bases, the J end lost 13 bases, and 16 bases lay between the germline ends. Germline CDR1 and CDR2: SGHTA and FQGNSA. The CDR3 DNA reads as TGTGCCAGCAGCTTAGCTACAGGGTCAACATCCCCCCTCCACTTT. Protein product: CASSLATGSTSPLHF.

This clonotype was detected a few times. This chain joins TRBV11-3 and TRBJ2-1, with 7 bases that match TRBD2. V dropped 4 bases and J dropped 9; count of bases not matched to a gene: 12. The germline V gene encodes CDR1 SGHNT and CDR2 YENEEA. This CDR3 comprises 15 residues. As DNA, the CDR3 is TGTGCCAGCAGCTCGCCCGGACTAGGGCGGGGTGAGCAGTTCTTC. As protein: CASSSPGLGRGEQFF.

This clonotype has a handful of counts. This rearrangement joins TRBV11-2 to TRBJ1-6; D unresolved. Trimming cost V 1 base and J 11 bases, with 6 bases left between them. Germline V gene data show CDR1 as SGHAT and CDR2 as FQNNGV. The CDR3 sequence is 12 residues long. The CDR3 nucleotides are TGTGCCAGCAGCTTAGCGGGTCCACCCCTCCACTTT. It translates to CASSLAGPPLHF.

The rearrangement joins TRBV6-5 to TRBJ1-6, with no clear D. V was clipped by 3 bases and J by 0 bases, with 9 bases between them. The CDR3 is 16 residues long. Per the germline V gene, CDR1 is MNHEY and CDR2 is SVGAGI. The CDR3 DNA reads TGTGCCAGCAGTTATAGTTTGAGCTCCTATAATTCACCCCTCCACTTT. Protein: CASSYSLSSYNSPLHF.

The chain joins TRBV18 to TRBJ2-7; D uncertain. Trimming took 1 base from V and 0 from J, leaving 7 bases between them. This CDR3 is built from 14 residues. CDR1 and CDR2 (germline): KGHSH, LQKENI. The CDR3 nucleotides are TGTGCCAGCTCACCACGGCAGGACTCCTACGAGCAGTACTTC. Its translation is CASSPRQDSYEQYF.

The chain is built from TRBV7-3 and TRBJ1-3, with no clear D. The CDR3 is made up of 15 amino acids. Germline CDR1 reads SGHTA; CDR2 reads FQGTGA. Trimming pared 5 bases from V and 0 bases from J, leaving 11 bases between. CDR3 loop: CASSLDGHSGNTIYF. CDR3 nucleotides: TGTGCCAGCAGCCTGGACGGGCACTCTGGAAACACCATATATTTT. The variable domain in full, with the rest retrieved from reference TRBV7-3 and TRBJ1-3, is GAGVSQTPSNKVTEKGKYVELRCDPISGHTALYWYRQSLGQGPEFLIYFQGTGAADDSGLPNDRFFAVRPEGSVSTLKIQRTERGDSAVYLCASSLDGHSGNTIYFGEGSWLTVV.

This clonotype was picked up a small number of times. The J gene is TRBJ2-2, the V gene TRBV4-3; D is undetermined. Germline-derived CDR1 and CDR2 are LGHNA and YSLEER. This CDR3 spans 15 amino acids. Trimming removed 2 bases from V and 3 bases from J, with 10 bases in between. The CDR3 DNA sequence: TGCGCCAGCAGCCAAACTGTGGGGTACACCGGGGAGCTGTTTTTT. The encoded protein is CASSQTVGYTGELFF.

The chain carries TRBV19 and TRBJ2-3; the match to TRBD2 covers 13 bases. This CDR3 contains 16 residues. Germline V gene lookup returns CDR1 LNHDA and CDR2 SQIVND (reference sequence). The junction had 6 bases not matched to a gene; V was cut back by 5 bases and J by 4 bases. The CDR3, as DNA: TGTGCCAGTAGTTCGCGACTAGCGGGGGGCCCAGATACGCAGTATTTT. Amino acids: CASSSRLAGGPDTQYF.

This clonotype was counted a few times. The chain carries TRBV9 and TRBJ2-2; 8 bases agree with TRBD2. CDR3 size: 17 residues. J lost 4 bases, V lost 0 bases, and 8 bases had no gene match. CDR1 and CDR2 (germline): SGDLS, YYNGEE. The DNA for the CDR3 is TGTGCCAGCAGCGTAGAGGGTCGGGGGGGAGGCACCGGGGAGCTGTTTTTT. It specifies CASSVEGRGGGTGELFF.

The table lists this clonotype with a few counts. V usage is TRBV5-5 and J usage is TRBJ2-6, with a possible D match to TRBD2 (6 bases). The CDR3 is 15 residues long. The V end lost 5 bases, the J end lost 2 bases, and 11 bases lay between the germline ends. CDR1 SGHKS and CDR2 YYEKEE come from the germline V gene (reference sequence). Written as DNA, the CDR3 is TGTGCCAGCAGGATGGGGGGTCCTGGGGCCAACGTCCTGACTTTC. Translating it yields CASRMGGPGANVLTF.

This clonotype was counted only a few times. J is TRBJ2-2 and V is TRBV24-1; D not resolved. V lost 0 bases to trimming and J lost 1 base, with 8 bases between them. The CDR3 extends over 16 amino acids. Germline CDR1 is KGHDR and CDR2 is SFDVKD. CDR3 coding DNA: TGTGCCACCAGTGATTTGAACAACCTGAACACCGGGGAGCTGTTTTTT. Translated, it gives CATSDLNNLNTGELFF.

The table lists this clonotype with many counts. The rearrangement joins TRBV5-1 to TRBJ2-3; 9 nucleotides match TRBD1. Unmatched junction bases numbered 4, after V lost 4 bases and J lost 1 base. Germline loops: CDR1 SGHRS, CDR2 YFSETQ. This CDR3 has 15 residues. The CDR3 spells CASSPRDRGTDTQYF. The CDR3 DNA follows: TGCGCCAGCAGCCCCAGGGACAGGGGCACAGATACGCAGTATTTT.

The V gene is TRBV20-1, the J gene TRBJ2-7, with 8 nucleotides matching TRBD1. Germline values: CDR1 DFQATT, CDR2 SNEGSKA (reference sequence). The V gene end was trimmed by 6 bases and the J gene end by 6 bases; junction bases not matched to a gene: 7. The CDR3 loop spans 12 amino acids. The CDR3 spells CSAQDRVGEQYF. CDR3 coding DNA: TGCAGTGCCCAGGACAGGGTCGGCGAGCAGTACTTC.

This clonotype was counted only a few times. J is TRBJ1-2 and V is TRBV4-3, with 7 bases identical to TRBD1. CDR3 length: 14 residues. Losses at the gene ends were 1 base for V and 6 bases for J; bases not matched to a gene: 5. Germline V gene data show CDR1 as LGHNA and CDR2 as YSLEER. The CDR3 region is CASSQVGQFHGYTF. The CDR3 nucleotides read TGCGCCAGCAGCCAAGTGGGACAGTTTCATGGCTACACCTTC.

Only a few counts were recorded for this clonotype. The chain joins TRBV5-1 to TRBJ2-5; D is possibly TRBD1 or TRBD2 (5 bases each). Trimming shortened V by 4 bases and J by 1 base, and 11 bases separated the two germline ends. The CDR3 spans 14 residues. The germline V gene has CDR1 SGHRS and CDR2 YFSETQ. For the CDR3, the DNA is TGCGCCAGCAGCACCCGGGACGCCCAAGAGACCCAGTACTTC. This encodes CASSTRDAQETQYF.

This clonotype occurred a few times. J is TRBJ2-5 and V is TRBV5-1, with D uncertain. Germline V gene lookup returns CDR1 SGHRS and CDR2 YFSETQ. The V end lost 3 bases, the J end lost 5 bases, and 11 bases lay between the germline ends. The CDR3 has 13 amino acids. CDR3 coding DNA: TGCGCCAGCAGCTCCACCGCCGGGGAGACCCAGTACTTC. It translates to CASSSTAGETQYF.

This clonotype appeared many times. The chain couples TRBV7-6 to TRBJ2-1; possibly TRBD2 for D (6 bases). The germline V gene has CDR1 SGHVS and CDR2 FNYEAQ. The CDR3 has 14 amino acids. The V and J ends lost 1 base and 6 bases respectively, with 10 bases between them. As DNA, the CDR3 is TGTGCCAGCAGCTTAGTGTTCGGGGGCAATGAGCAGTTCTTC. Encoded protein: CASSLVFGGNEQFF.

The chain links TRBV5-1 to TRBJ1-4; the D gene is possibly TRBD1 (5 bases). CDR3 size: 15 residues. Trimming took 0 bases from V and 4 from J, leaving 10 bases between them. Per germline, CDR1 SGHRS and CDR2 YFSETQ. The CDR3 region has the DNA TGCGCCAGCAGCTTGGGGCAGGGAAATAATGAAAAACTGTTTTTT. The encoded protein is CASSLGQGNNEKLFF.

The J gene is TRBJ2-5, the V gene TRBV7-9; 7 nucleotides match TRBD2. This CDR3 region has 17 residues. The V gene end was trimmed by 3 bases and the J gene end by 2 bases; junction bases not matched to a gene: 12. Germline loops: CDR1 SEHNR, CDR2 FQNEAQ (reference sequence). The CDR3, as DNA: TGTGCCAGCAGCTTTGGGACGTCGGAGCGGGGTCAAGAGACCCAGTACTTC. Protein product: CASSFGTSERGQETQYF.

This clonotype has more than one count but fewer than ten. The chain carries TRBV19 and TRBJ1-1, with 7 bases lining up with TRBD1. Germline CDR1 LNHDA, CDR2 SQIVND (reference sequence). V shed 7 bases and J 3 bases; nucleotides not matched to a gene: 11. CDR3 size: 15 residues. The CDR3 region has the DNA TGTGCCAGTACCCCCCGGGCACAGGGGTACACTGAAGCTTTCTTT. Encoded protein: CASTPRAQGYTEAFF.

J is TRBJ2-1 and V is TRBV4-3, with 7 bases matching TRBD2. This CDR3 spans 16 amino acids. V was clipped by 2 bases and J by 1 base; unmatched bases: 5. Germline CDR1 LGHNA, CDR2 YSLEER. CDR3 in DNA: TGCGCCAGCAGCCAACTGGGGGGGATGTCCTACAATGAGCAGTTCTTC. Its protein product is CASSQLGGMSYNEQFF.

V usage is TRBV12-3 or TRBV12-4 and J usage is TRBJ2-5, with a tentative D call TRBD2 (6 bases). The CDR3 sequence is 13 residues long. Trimming took 7 bases from V and 2 from J, leaving 11 bases between them. The CDR3, as DNA: TGTGCCAGCACCCTCCGGGGGCAAGAGACCCAGTACTTC. As protein: CASTLRGQETQYF.

This clonotype has just a few counts. The CDR3 DNA sequence: TGCGCCAGCAGCCCGACTACGTACCAAGAGACCCAGTACTTC. Residues: CASSPTTYQETQYF. The chain carries TRBV10-2 and TRBJ2-5; possible D gene TRBD2, 5 bases. V dropped 6 bases and J dropped 0 bases, with 11 bases sitting between them. This CDR3 has 14 amino acids. Germline V lookup: CDR1 WSHSY, CDR2 SAAADI.

This clonotype was seen many times. CDR3: CASSPTLGNTIYF. The CDR3 DNA is TGTGCCAGCAGCCCGACTTTGGGAAACACCATATATTTT. The chain combines TRBV7-2 with TRBJ1-3; D call uncertain. Germline CDR1 and CDR2: SGHTA and FQGNSA. V lost 5 bases and J lost 4, with 9 bases in between. The CDR3 consists of 13 residues.

This clonotype turned up a few times. V gene TRBV27 combines with J gene TRBJ1-3, with TRBD1 identical over 7 bases. The CDR3 runs to 15 residues. V dropped 4 bases and J dropped 2; count of bases not matched to a gene: 5. The germline CDR1 and CDR2 sequences are MNHEY and SMNVEV (reference sequence). The CDR3: CASSSKGQTGNTIYF. The DNA for the CDR3 is TGTGCCAGCAGTTCTAAGGGACAGACTGGAAACACCATATATTTT.

This clonotype was recorded a few times. The chain uses TRBV11-2 and TRBJ1-3, with D unclear. The CDR3 has 13 residues. The germline CDR1 and CDR2 sequences are SGHAT and FQNNGV. Trimming left V 1 base short and J 7 bases short, with 8 bases between. The CDR3: CASSLGLQNTIYF. In DNA, the CDR3 is TGTGCCAGCAGCTTAGGACTGCAGAACACCATATATTTT. The complete variable domain, with remaining parts taken from reference TRBV11-2 and TRBJ1-3, reads EAGVAQSPRYKIIEKRQSVAFWCNPISGHATLYWYQQILGQGPKLLIQFQNNGVVDDSQLPKDRFSAERLKGVDSTLKIQPAKLEDSAVYLCASSLGLQNTIYFGEGSWLTVV.